Shown below are 13 T cell receptor beta chains from a single sample sequenced in a study of cytomegalovirus exposure and HLA in healthy donors. PCR was performed using 60 Vbeta and 13 Jbeta primers. Measured with immunoSEQ multiplex PCR; TCRdb has only the in-frame clones, and not every one. The table records about 200,000 clones, approximately 85% of them present only once. The sequenced sample consisted of PBMCs. All receptors come from a girl aged 5-17 years in good health and CMV-seropositive.

This chain joins TRBV6-6 and TRBJ1-4, with 9 bases matching TRBD1. The CDR3 loop spans 15 amino acids. Losses at the gene ends were 0 bases for V and 8 bases for J; bases not matched to a gene: 4. The germline V gene encodes CDR1 MNHNY and CDR2 SVGAGI (reference sequence). The CDR3 region is CASSYSGQGREKLFF. The DNA for the CDR3 is TGTGCCAGCAGTTACTCAGGACAGGGGAGGGAAAAACTGTTTTTT.

This clone came up once. The chain links TRBV7-9 to TRBJ2-6, with 11 bases aligning to TRBD1. The CDR3 is made up of 18 amino acids. The trim removed 6 bases at V and 0 bases at J, leaving 7 bases unmatched. Germline V CDR1 and CDR2: SEHNR, FQNEAQ (reference sequence). CDR3 sequence reads: CASRNRDRGSSGANVLTF. The CDR3 nucleotides read TGTGCCAGCAGAAACCGGGACAGGGGGAGCTCTGGGGCCAACGTCCTGACTTTC.

CDR3: CASSPPSSGNTIYF. The CDR3 nucleotides are TGTGCCAGCAGTCCACCTAGCTCTGGAAACACCATATATTTT. The gene calls are TRBV6-6 and TRBJ1-3; D is ambiguous. The CDR3 contains 14 residues. With 5 bases removed from V and 0 bases from J, the gap between germline ends came to 8 bases. The germline V gene encodes CDR1 MNHNY and CDR2 SVGAGI (reference sequence).

The chain has TRBV6-1 and TRBJ1-2; 7 bases match TRBD1. Germline V gene data show CDR1 as MNHNS and CDR2 as SASEGT. The CDR3 runs to 13 residues. V shed 6 bases and J 4 bases; nucleotides not matched to a gene: 5. The CDR3 DNA sequence: TGTGCCAGCAGGCTGGGACAGCCCTATGGCTACACCTTC. Protein sequence: CASRLGQPYGYTF.

This chain joins TRBV5-4 and TRBJ2-3; 12 nucleotides agree with TRBD2. The CDR3 has 16 residues. CDR1 and CDR2 (germline): SGHNT, YYREEE (reference sequence). V dropped 5 bases and J dropped 10; count of bases not matched to a gene: 14. The CDR3: CASRTGTSGPGAAQYF. The CDR3, as DNA: TGTGCCAGCAGAACTGGGACTAGCGGGCCCGGGGCGGCGCAGTATTTT.

This sequence joins TRBV5-4 and TRBJ1-1; D not certain. Germline lookup yields CDR1 SGHNT and CDR2 YYREEE (reference sequence). Trimming pared 0 bases from V and 0 bases from J, leaving 9 bases between. This CDR3 region has 15 residues. The CDR3 region has the DNA TGTGCCAGCAGCTTGGGGGCGATAATGAACACTGAAGCTTTCTTT. It is translated as CASSLGAIMNTEAFF.

The chain joins TRBV11-2 to TRBJ2-1; no reliable D call. Germline V CDR1 and CDR2: SGHAT, FQNNGV. This CDR3 comprises 13 residues. Trimming took 0 bases from V and 9 from J, leaving 9 bases between them. CDR3 in amino acids: CASSLDFLAEQFF. CDR3 nucleotides: TGTGCCAGCAGCTTAGATTTTTTGGCTGAGCAGTTCTTC.

This chain connects TRBV10-3 to TRBJ1-2; 8 bases match TRBD1. CDR3 size: 12 residues. The J segment lost 7 bases and the V segment lost 7 bases, leaving 5 bases of the junction unmatched. CDR1 is ENHRY and CDR2 is SYGVKD in the germline V gene. In nucleotides, the CDR3 is TGTGCCATCAATCAGGGGGCAGGTGGCTACACCTTC. Translation: CAINQGAGGYTF.

The chain couples TRBV11-3 to TRBJ2-3; D unresolved. Germline V gene data show CDR1 as SGHNT and CDR2 as YENEEA. This CDR3 has 13 residues. Trimming stripped 5 bases from V and 4 bases from J, with 10 bases between. The CDR3 sequence is CASSLYGADTQYF. CDR3 nucleotides: TGTGCCAGCAGCCTCTATGGTGCAGATACGCAGTATTTT.

The chain employs TRBV27 and TRBJ2-3; 9 bases align to TRBD1. The CDR3 runs 15 residues. Germline V gene data show CDR1 as MNHEY and CDR2 as SMNVEV (reference sequence). Germline trimming cut 6 bases from V and 4 bases from J; bases unmatched to any gene: 8. DNA for the CDR3: TGTGCCAGCAGACCCGGGACAGGGCTGTCAGATACGCAGTATTTT. This translates into CASRPGTGLSDTQYF.

J is TRBJ1-3 and V is TRBV25-1, with TRBD1 identical over 8 bases. Losses at the gene ends were 3 bases for V and 2 bases for J; bases not matched to a gene: 3. In germline, CDR1 is MGHDK, CDR2 SYGVNS. There are 15 residues in the CDR3. CDR3 residues: CASSDRTGTGNTIYF. DNA of the CDR3: TGTGCCAGCAGTGATAGGACAGGGACTGGAAACACCATATATTTT.

This chain connects TRBV7-2 to TRBJ1-6; the D is unclear. The CDR3 is 16 amino acids. The V gene lost 3 bases and the J gene lost 9 bases, with 18 bases spanning the gap. Germline V gene data show CDR1 as SGHTA and CDR2 as FQGNSA. Here the CDR3 DNA reads TGTGCCAGCAGCTTGTCGGGGAATAGTGTTGGTTCACCCCTCCACTTT. Encoded protein: CASSLSGNSVGSPLHF. The variable domain in full, completed from reference TRBV7-2 and TRBJ1-6, reads GAGVSQSPSNKVTEKGKDVELRCDPISGHTALYWYRQSLGQGLEFLIYFQGNSAPDKSGLPSDRFSAERTGGSVSTLTIQRTQQEDSAVYLCASSLSGNSVGSPLHFGNGTRLTVT.

The chain links TRBV11-3 to TRBJ1-6; 7 positions agree with TRBD1. The germline V gene has CDR1 SGHNT and CDR2 YENEEA. The CDR3 runs 12 residues. V lost 7 bases and J lost 11; bases outside the gene matches: 5. CDR3: CASNGDSTPLHF. The CDR3 DNA is TGTGCCAGCAACGGGGACAGTACACCCCTCCACTTT.